This TCR beta chain was captured by sequencing in a study of early T cells in non-severe SARS-CoV-2 infection. Germline loops: CDR1 SGHAT, CDR2 FQNNGV. Trimming shortened V by 1 base and J by 1 base, and 13 bases separated the two germline ends. CDR3 length: 17 residues. This clonotype was observed a handful of times. The TCR library protocol attached unique molecular identifiers to the individual cDNA molecules. TCRdb re-derived calls from the 5' RACE reads in MiXCR, one entry per CDR3 protein. Counted here are just over 95,000 distinct CDR3 sequences, 9.5% to 11% occurring once; the ten biggest clones make up 4.5% to 5.5%.

The genes are TRBV11-2 and TRBJ2-2; D may be TRBD2 (6 bases). The sequenced sample was whole blood. The sequence was obtained from an adult who was a healthcare worker with PCR-confirmed SARS-CoV-2 infection or an uninfected control (not recorded which). CDR3 amino acids: CASSLAGDVVNTGELFF. CDR3 in DNA: TGTGCCAGCAGCTTAGCGGGAGATGTAGTGAACACCGGGGAGCTGTTTTTT.